Shown below are 21 T cell receptor beta chains from a single sample sequenced in a study of blood T cell repertoires in COVID-19 (TCRdb year 2020). The library was produced with the immunoSEQ multiplex PCR assay. Sourced from immuneACCESS, this table was stored by TCRdb with only in-frame sequences that have V and J called. A share of the clones is absent; for the studies checked, an unresolved V gene accounts for under half, and the remainder has no known explanation. Within this sample are 300,000 to 500,000 clones, with 88% of them counted one time only. Around 2.1% of the sample is held by the ten biggest clonotypes. Sequenced sample: PBMCs or T cells enriched from blood (not recorded which). These receptors were taken from a woman aged 40 to 50 with acute COVID-19.

This chain connects TRBV7-8 to TRBJ1-5, with 11 positions matching TRBD1. The CDR3 is 15 residues long. CDR1 is SGHVS, CDR2 FQNEAQ, per germline. V was pared by 5 bases and J by 6 bases, with 6 bases of the junction left unmatched. The CDR3 sequence is CASSPGTGGSQPQHF. DNA of the CDR3: TGTGCCAGCAGCCCCGGGACAGGGGGAAGTCAGCCCCAGCATTTT. Full variable domain (outside the CDR3, taken from reference TRBV7-8 and TRBJ1-5): GAGVSQSPRYKVAKRGQDVALRCDPISGHVSLFWYQQALGQGPEFLTYFQNEAQLDKSGLPSDRFFAERPEGSVSTLKIQRTQQEDSAVYLCASSPGTGGSQPQHFGDGTRLSIL.

The V and J genes are TRBV18 and TRBJ1-2, with 8 bases aligning to TRBD1. Looked up from germline, CDR1 is KGHSH and CDR2 is LQKENI. The CDR3 consists of 15 residues. V shed 3 bases and J 6 bases; nucleotides not matched to a gene: 9. CDR3 coding DNA: TGTGCCAGCTCACCCGTACAGGGGGTAGTTAATGGCTACACCTTC. Translated, it gives CASSPVQGVVNGYTF.

The chain links TRBV18 to TRBJ1-1; D might be TRBD1 (6 bases). V was clipped by 0 bases and J by 4 bases, with 15 bases between them. Germline V gives CDR1 KGHSH, CDR2 LQKENI. The CDR3 runs 16 residues. The CDR3 DNA follows: TGTGCCAGCTCACCACCGTCGGGGGGGCGGGGCACTGAAGCTTTCTTT. This gives the protein CASSPPSGGRGTEAFF.

This clone was seen just once. This chain uses TRBV6-5 with TRBJ2-3, with 7 bases that match TRBD2. This CDR3 is 14 amino acids long. The germline gives CDR1 MNHEY, CDR2 SVGAGI. With 7 bases clipped from V and 0 bases from J, the junction kept 4 bases outside the gene matches. CDR3 region: CASTGGFSTDTQYF. The DNA of the CDR3 is TGTGCCAGCACCGGGGGGTTTAGCACAGATACGCAGTATTTT.

The V call is TRBV2, the J call TRBJ2-7; 10 bases line up with TRBD2. Germline CDR1 reads SNHLY; CDR2 reads FYNNEI. V lost 2 bases to trimming and J lost 6 bases; unmatched junction nucleotides: 10. The CDR3 consists of 16 residues. CDR3 region: CASSEPPSGGGIEQYF. The CDR3 DNA reads as TGTGCCAGCAGTGAACCTCCTAGCGGGGGTGGGATCGAGCAGTACTTC.

The gene calls are TRBV5-6 and TRBJ1-3; the D gene is possibly TRBD1 (5 bases). CDR3 length equals 15 residues. Trimming removed 1 base at V and 11 bases at J, with 19 bases between. Germline assignment: CDR1 SGHDT and CDR2 YYEEEE. This chain's CDR3 is CASSLKGAQGNAIYF. The CDR3 DNA follows: TGTGCCAGCAGCTTGAAAGGGGCCCAGGGAAATGCCATATATTTT.

This chain's CDR3 is CASSAQGVPNYGYTF. CDR3 bases: TGTGCCAGTAGTGCACAGGGAGTTCCTAACTATGGCTACACCTTC. V is TRBV19 and J is TRBJ1-2, with D perhaps TRBD1 (6 bases). V gave up 5 bases and J gave up 0 bases, with 13 bases separating them. Per the germline V gene, CDR1 is LNHDA and CDR2 is SQIVND (reference sequence). The CDR3 runs 15 residues.

The V call is TRBV3-1 (or the pseudogene TRBV3-2), the J call TRBJ2-1, with 12 bases aligning to TRBD1. V was pared by 5 bases and J by 8 bases, with 10 bases of the junction left unmatched. The V gene's germline CDR1 is LGHDT and CDR2 YNNKEL (reference sequence). The CDR3 spans 16 residues. For the CDR3, the DNA is TGTGCCAGCAGCTCCGGCGGGACAGGGGGCATGGATGAGCAGTTCTTC. Amino acids: CASSSGGTGGMDEQFF.

In its sample, this clone was seen once. The rearrangement uses TRBV27 and TRBJ1-4; TRBD1 aligns across 9 bases. Germline V lookup: CDR1 MNHEY, CDR2 SMNVEV (reference sequence). This CDR3 is built from 14 residues. J was trimmed by 10 bases and V by 5 bases; bases with no gene match: 8. The CDR3 coding sequence is TGTGCCAGCAGTGCGGGGACAGGGAAGAGAAAACTGTTTTTT. Encoded protein: CASSAGTGKRKLFF.

In its sample, this clone was seen once. The chain recombines TRBV29-1 with TRBJ2-7; TRBD2 is a possible D gene (5 bases). Trimming shortened V by 4 bases and J by 3 bases, and 10 bases separated the two germline ends. Germline V gene data show CDR1 as SQVTM and CDR2 as ANQGSEA. This CDR3 comprises 12 residues. For the CDR3, the DNA is TGCAGCGTTGGAAACGGGGACTACGAGCAGTACTTC. Translating it yields CSVGNGDYEQYF.

This rearrangement joins TRBV11-2 to TRBJ2-1; tentatively, D is TRBD2 (6 bases). This CDR3 region has 16 residues. V dropped 6 bases and J dropped 5 bases, with 20 bases sitting between them. Germline V lookup: CDR1 SGHAT, CDR2 FQNNGV. CDR3 sequence (DNA): TGTGCCAGCAGTTCACCCTACGGCGGGGCCGACAATGAGCAGTTCTTC. Translation gives CASSSPYGGADNEQFF.

This clone was recorded once. The CDR3 region is CASSESGSGGANTGELFF. The CDR3 DNA sequence: TGTGCCAGCAGTGAAAGTGGTAGCGGGGGGGCGAACACCGGGGAGCTGTTTTTT. The gene calls are TRBV6-1 and TRBJ2-2; 11 bases are a match to TRBD2. Germline V lookup: CDR1 MNHNS, CDR2 SASEGT. There are 18 residues in the CDR3. Trimming took 2 bases from V and 0 from J; bases not matched to a gene: 5.

The V and J genes are TRBV6-4 and TRBJ2-1; D possibly corresponds to TRBD1 (5 bases). Germline CDR1 MRHNA, CDR2 SNTAGT. CDR3 length: 13 residues. V was cut by 6 bases and J by 7 bases, with 13 bases left in between. DNA for the CDR3: TGTGCCAGCAGCTTACCCAGGGATAATGAGCAGTTCTTC. Protein product: CASSLPRDNEQFF.

The chain has TRBV11-2 and TRBJ2-5; TRBD1 matches 9 bases. The CDR3 runs to 16 residues. J lost 5 bases, V lost 1 base, and 8 bases had no gene match. Germline values: CDR1 SGHAT, CDR2 FQNNGV. The DNA for the CDR3 is TGTGCCAGCAGCTTAGCTTCCGGGACAGGGACGGAGACCCAGTACTTC. Its protein product is CASSLASGTGTETQYF.

The sample holds one count of this clone. The chain employs TRBV2 and TRBJ2-2; 8 bases agree with TRBD2. This CDR3 has 13 amino acids. V was pared by 10 bases and J by 7 bases, with 8 bases of the junction left unmatched. Germline V CDR1 and CDR2: SNHLY, FYNNEI. The CDR3 reads CAIPGLESGELFF. CDR3 coding DNA: TGTGCCATCCCGGGACTAGAGAGCGGGGAGCTGTTTTTT.

This chain connects TRBV29-1 to TRBJ1-2, with 9 positions matching TRBD1. The CDR3 contains 12 residues. The V and J ends lost 6 bases and 8 bases, in that order; junction bases with no gene match: 7. Germline values: CDR1 SQVTM, CDR2 ANQGSEA. The CDR3 here is CSVGTGIEGYTF. The DNA of the CDR3 is TGCAGCGTAGGGACAGGGATCGAGGGCTACACCTTC.

The V gene is TRBV2, the J gene TRBJ1-1, with D unresolved. The V and J ends lost 4 bases and 1 base respectively, with 7 bases between them. CDR1 and CDR2 from the germline V gene are SNHLY and FYNNEI. This CDR3 has 13 residues. The CDR3 DNA reads TGTGCCAGCAGTGTTTATTCGAACACTGAAGCTTTCTTT. Protein: CASSVYSNTEAFF.

V usage is TRBV5-4 and J usage is TRBJ1-1, with 10 bases fitting TRBD1. With 4 bases clipped from V and 0 bases from J, the junction kept 3 bases outside the gene matches. The germline V gene has CDR1 SGHNT and CDR2 YYREEE (reference sequence). The CDR3 has 15 amino acids. In DNA, the CDR3 is TGTGCCAGCAGCCTGGGACAGGGGATGAACACTGAAGCTTTCTTT. It specifies CASSLGQGMNTEAFF. The whole variable domain, filled in from reference TRBV5-4 and TRBJ1-1, reads ETGVTQSPTHLIKTRGQQVTLRCSSQSGHNTVSWYQQALGQGPQFIFQYYREEENGRGNFPPRFSGLQFPNYSSELNVNALELDDSALYLCASSLGQGMNTEAFFGQGTRLTVV.

This rearrangement joins TRBV19 to TRBJ1-4; maybe TRBD1 (5 bases). Trimming took off 4 bases at V and 8 bases at J, with 17 bases between the two ends. Germline V CDR1 and CDR2: LNHDA, SQIVND (reference sequence). The CDR3 is 15 residues long. The chain's CDR3 is CASSSPAGKEEKLFF. The DNA of the CDR3 is TGTGCCAGTAGTAGCCCCGCAGGGAAAGAAGAAAAACTGTTTTTT. The variable domain in full, completed from reference TRBV19 and TRBJ1-4, reads DGGITQSPKYLFRKEGQNVTLSCEQNLNHDAMYWYRQDPGQGLRLIYYSQIVNDFQKGDIAEGYSVSREKKESFPLTVTSAQKNPTAFYLCASSSPAGKEEKLFFGSGTQLSVL.

The chain uses TRBV5-4 and TRBJ2-7, with 8 bases fitting TRBD1. Germline CDR1 reads SGHNT; CDR2 reads YYREEE (reference sequence). The CDR3 runs 16 residues. Losses at the gene ends were 0 bases for V and 2 bases for J; bases not matched to a gene: 7. This CDR3 is CASSLGSGQGTYEQYF. The DNA of the CDR3 is TGTGCCAGCAGCTTGGGGTCCGGACAGGGTACCTACGAGCAGTACTTC.

V is TRBV28 and J is TRBJ1-5; 9 bases are shared with TRBD1. The CDR3 runs 15 residues. With 3 bases clipped from V and 4 bases from J, the junction kept 4 bases outside the gene matches. Germline V CDR1 and CDR2: MDHEN, SYDVKM. The CDR3 here is CASSLVGQGNQPQHF. The CDR3 DNA follows: TGTGCCAGCAGTTTGGTAGGACAGGGGAATCAGCCCCAGCATTTT.